These 27 T cell receptor beta chains were all obtained from the same sample, sequenced in a study of T cells in Graves' hyperthyroidism and ophthalmopathy. RNA transcripts gave rise to amplified TCR beta CDR3 regions. The HTBI set primed first-round TCR CDR3 RT-PCR. TCRdb reanalysed the multiplex PCR reads using MiXCR and keeps one entry per CDR3 protein. The data hold 450,000 to 650,000 distinct CDR3 sequences, with about 14% observed a single time. The material sequenced was blood. The receptors here all came from a woman aged 18-29 years with Graves' ophthalmopathy.

This clonotype showed up just a few times. The chain recombines TRBV6-6 with TRBJ2-2, with 8 bases fitting TRBD2. The CDR3 sequence is 16 residues long. Per germline, CDR1 MNHNY and CDR2 SVGAGI (reference sequence). V lost 2 bases, J lost 4 bases, and 6 bases stayed unmatched. The CDR3 spells CASSYVSGRATGELFF. In DNA, the CDR3 is TGTGCCAGCAGTTACGTATCCGGGAGGGCCACCGGGGAGCTGTTTTTT.

Only a few counts were recorded for this clonotype. This chain links TRBV7-6 with TRBJ2-3, with 10 nucleotides matching TRBD2. CDR1 is SGHVS, CDR2 FNYEAQ, per germline. V lost 9 bases to trimming and J lost 4 bases; unmatched junction nucleotides: 13. CDR3 length equals 16 residues. The DNA of the CDR3 is TGTGCCAGTGGGACCCCTAGCGGGAGCCGCTCAGATACGCAGTATTTT. Encoded protein: CASGTPSGSRSDTQYF.

In its sample, this clonotype was seen many times. The chain carries TRBV6-6 and TRBJ2-7; 11 bases align to TRBD2. The trim removed 0 bases at V and 3 bases at J, leaving 4 bases unmatched. In germline, CDR1 is MNHNY, CDR2 SVGAGI (reference sequence). The CDR3 consists of 16 residues. The CDR3: CASSYSGLAGFYEQYF. CDR3 nucleotide sequence: TGTGCCAGCAGTTACTCTGGACTAGCGGGCTTCTACGAGCAGTACTTC.

This clonotype was picked up many times. V gene TRBV12-5 combines with J gene TRBJ2-5, with D tentatively TRBD1 (5 bases). Trimming took off 0 bases at V and 5 bases at J, with 13 bases between the two ends. Looked up from germline, CDR1 is LGHNT and CDR2 is FRNRAP. The CDR3 consists of 15 residues. CDR3 protein: CASGLVVGARETQYF. The CDR3 region has the DNA TGTGCTAGTGGTTTGGTCGTTGGGGCGCGGGAGACCCAGTACTTC. The complete variable domain, with remaining parts taken from reference TRBV12-5 and TRBJ2-5, reads DARVTQTPRHKVTEMGQEVTMRCQPILGHNTVFWYRQTMMQGLELLAYFRNRAPLDDSGMPKDRFSAEMPDATLATLKIQPSEPRDSAVYFCASGLVVGARETQYFGPGTRLLVL.

In the case of this clonotype: A much bigger clone sits one base away, suggesting this may be a read error. This chain joins TRBV7-8 and TRBJ2-1, with TRBD2 identical over 10 bases. The CDR3 loop spans 18 amino acids. The germline V gene encodes CDR1 SGHVS and CDR2 FQNEAQ. In DNA form, the CDR3 reads TGTGCCGGCAGCTCATACCTACCTACACTAGCGGGATACAATGAGCAGTTCTTC. This encodes CAGSSYLPTLAGYNEQFF.

The V gene is TRBV6-5, the J gene TRBJ2-5; the D gene is possibly TRBD2 (5 bases). Per the germline V gene, CDR1 is MNHEY and CDR2 is SVGAGI. V lost 0 bases and J 2 bases, leaving 13 bases between the germline ends. CDR3 length equals 16 residues. CDR3 sequence reads: CASSYSPQAEQETQYF. The CDR3 coding sequence is TGTGCCAGCAGTTACTCCCCCCAAGCGGAGCAAGAGACCCAGTACTTC.

This clonotype came up many times. The V call is TRBV5-5, the J call TRBJ2-6; no clear D gene. The germline V gene has CDR1 SGHKS and CDR2 YYEKEE (reference sequence). The CDR3 is 15 residues long. V gave up 3 bases and J gave up 1 base, with 8 bases separating them. CDR3: CASSSEWSGANVLTF. The CDR3 DNA sequence: TGTGCCAGCAGCTCGGAGTGGTCTGGGGCCAACGTCCTGACTTTC.

This clonotype was recorded many times. The CDR3 sequence: CASSLDRGSGNSPLHF. CDR3 DNA: TGTGCCAGCAGTTTGGACAGGGGGTCGGGTAATTCACCCCTCCACTTT. This chain uses TRBV12-3 or TRBV12-4 with TRBJ1-6; the match to TRBD1 covers 10 bases. Trimming at V came to 3 bases and at J to 6 bases, leaving 5 bases not matched to a gene. The CDR3 length is 16 residues.

This clonotype has at least ten counts. This rearrangement joins TRBV19 to TRBJ2-7, with a possible D match to TRBD1 (6 bases). The CDR3 has 16 residues. The V end lost 5 bases, the J end lost 2 bases, and 19 bases lay between the germline ends. In germline, CDR1 is LNHDA, CDR2 SQIVND (reference sequence). The CDR3 DNA is TGTGCCAGTAGTCCCCATACAGGGAACTTCCCCTACGAGCAGTACTTC. It translates to CASSPHTGNFPYEQYF.

Regarding this clonotype: A much larger clone sits a single nucleotide away, making a read error possible. Here the CDR3 omits its conserved ending phenylalanine or tryptophan, so a read error is the likely source. The chain uses TRBV6-1 and TRBJ2-7; the match to TRBD2 covers 9 bases. Trimming took 6 bases from V and 6 from J; bases not matched to a gene: 21. CDR1 is MNHNS and CDR2 is SASEGT in the germline V gene. CDR3 length equals 18 residues. In DNA form, the CDR3 reads TGTGCCAGCAGCCAAAACGGGCCGTGGCGGGAGGGAAGTGGCGAGCAGTACTCC. Amino acid sequence: CASSQNGPWREGSGEQYS.

This clonotype has a count of ten or more. This chain links TRBV12-3 or TRBV12-4 with TRBJ2-1; TRBD2 matches 12 bases. V trimming: 8 bases; J trimming: 2 bases; junction bases outside the gene matches: 10. The CDR3 has 17 residues. The CDR3 loop reads CASFLFPSGGAYNEQFF. The CDR3 nucleotides read TGTGCCAGCTTCCTCTTCCCTAGCGGGGGGGCCTACAATGAGCAGTTCTTC.

In this sample, this clonotype turned up many times. The gene calls are TRBV6-5 and TRBJ2-5, with 8 bases fitting TRBD1. Germline loops: CDR1 MNHEY, CDR2 SVGAGI. The CDR3 length is 14 residues. Trimming took 2 bases from V and 5 from J; bases not matched to a gene: 4. In DNA, the CDR3 is TGTGCCAGCAGTTACCGGACAGGGCGGGAGACCCAGTACTTC. This encodes CASSYRTGRETQYF.

This clonotype was counted between two and nine times. One end of the junction varies from germline; a read error may be responsible. The V call is TRBV3-1, the J call TRBJ2-7; D call uncertain. CDR1 is LGHDT and CDR2 is YNNKEL in the germline V gene (reference sequence). The CDR3 length is 16 residues. The CDR3 loop is CASGQDRVTYSYEQYF. DNA for the CDR3: TGTGCCAGCGGCCAAGATAGGGTGACATACTCCTACGAGCAGTACTTC.

This clonotype was counted a few times. The J gene is TRBJ2-7, the V gene TRBV20-1, with 9 bases identical to TRBD2. The CDR3 contains 15 residues. Germline values: CDR1 DFQATT, CDR2 SNEGSKA (reference sequence). The V and J ends lost 0 bases and 2 bases, in that order; junction bases with no gene match: 5. The CDR3 nucleotides read TGCAGTGCTAGAGATGGCGCGGGAGGGGCCTACGAGCAGTACTTC. Protein: CSARDGAGGAYEQYF.

This clonotype was recorded many times. This chain links TRBV12-5 with TRBJ2-5, with D possibly being TRBD1 or TRBD2 (5 bases each). V was shortened by 4 bases and J by 5 bases, with 20 bases between the two germline ends. CDR1 and CDR2 from the germline V gene are LGHNT and FRNRAP. This CDR3 region has 16 residues. The chain's CDR3 is CASGSVGVGRAETQYF. DNA of the CDR3: TGTGCTAGTGGTTCCGTGGGGGTGGGTCGCGCGGAGACCCAGTACTTC.

This clonotype was counted a few times. V and J are TRBV7-9 and TRBJ1-6; D remains ambiguous. The CDR3 is made up of 13 amino acids. Per germline, CDR1 SEHNR and CDR2 FQNEAQ (reference sequence). Trimming took 11 bases from V and 5 from J, leaving 13 bases between them. CDR3 region: CAGRRGNNSPLHF. Here the CDR3 DNA reads TGTGCCGGTCGTCGAGGGAATAATTCACCCCTCCACTTT.

This chain joins TRBV19 and TRBJ1-2; TRBD1 matches at 8 bases. Trimming removed 4 bases from V and 7 bases from J; junction bases left unmatched: 5. Germline V gives CDR1 LNHDA, CDR2 SQIVND (reference sequence). CDR3 length equals 13 residues. CDR3 amino acids: CASSTGQGRGYTF. Written as DNA, the CDR3 is TGTGCCAGTAGTACCGGACAGGGACGTGGCTACACCTTC. The full variable domain, with the rest looked up from reference TRBV19 and TRBJ1-2, is DGGITQSPKYLFRKEGQNVTLSCEQNLNHDAMYWYRQDPGQGLRLIYYSQIVNDFQKGDIAEGYSVSREKKESFPLTVTSAQKNPTAFYLCASSTGQGRGYTFGSGTRLTVV.

The genes are TRBV5-6 and TRBJ1-2; perhaps TRBD1 as D (5 bases). V was clipped by 2 bases and J by 4 bases, with 12 bases between them. This CDR3 comprises 14 residues. In germline, CDR1 is SGHDT, CDR2 YYEEEE. In DNA, the CDR3 is TGTGCCAGCAGCTTTCAGGGAAGTGGCTATGGCTACACCTTC. Translated, it gives CASSFQGSGYGYTF.

In its sample, this clonotype was seen a few times. Being one base from a much bigger clone, this may be a read error. The rearrangement links TRBV2 to TRBJ2-1; D remains ambiguous. The CDR3 has 15 residues. Germline V gene data show CDR1 as SNHLY and CDR2 as FYNNEI. The CDR3 sequence: CANLKGSLPENEQSF. In DNA, the CDR3 is TGTGCCAACCTAAAGGGCAGCCTCCCGGAGAATGAGCAGTCCTTC.

This clonotype was seen at least ten times. V usage is TRBV30 and J usage is TRBJ2-7; D assignment may be TRBD1 or TRBD2 (5 bases each). Trimming removed 8 bases at V and 4 bases at J, with 12 bases between. CDR1 and CDR2 (germline): GTSNPN, SVGIG (reference sequence). CDR3 length equals 11 residues. CDR3 sequence reads: CARRDQYEQYF. In DNA form, the CDR3 reads TGTGCCCGCCGGGACCAATACGAGCAGTACTTC. The entire variable domain, with the rest obtained from reference TRBV30 and TRBJ2-7, is as follows: SQTIHQWPATLVQPVGSPLSLECTVEGTSNPNLYWYRQAAGRGLQLLFYSVGIGQISSEVPQNLSASRPQDRQFILSSKKLLLSDSGFYLCARRDQYEQYFGPGTRLTVT.

Points on this clonotype: With a much larger clone just one base away, this may be a read error. The chain couples TRBV6-2 or TRBV6-3 to TRBJ2-1; D is perhaps TRBD2 (5 bases). The end of the DNA fits TRBJ2-7 better, so the J call may be wrong. From germline, CDR1 is MNHEY and CDR2 SVGEGT. This CDR3 spans 15 amino acids. CDR3 loop: CASVHKGDSGNEQYF. The CDR3, as DNA: TGTGCCAGCGTCCATAAGGGAGACTCCGGCAATGAGCAGTACTTC.

Turning to this clonotype: Given a much more abundant clone one base away, this may be a read error. The V call is TRBV7-9, the J call TRBJ2-5; perhaps D is TRBD1 or TRBD2 (6 bases each). V was clipped by 5 bases and J by 3 bases, with 22 bases between them. The germline V gene has CDR1 SEHNR and CDR2 FQNEAQ (reference sequence). The CDR3 consists of 17 residues. The CDR3 loop reads CASSTPAQGGYKETQYF. As DNA, the CDR3 is TGTGCCAGCAGCACCCCCGCACAGGGAGGATACAAAGAGACCCAGTACTTC.

This clonotype came up many times. The V call is TRBV7-2, the J call TRBJ2-1; weak D call: TRBD2 (5 bases). The germline V gene has CDR1 SGHTA and CDR2 FQGNSA. V dropped 1 base and J dropped 9 bases, with 13 bases sitting between them. The CDR3 is made up of 14 amino acids. CDR3 residues: CASSLVPGWGEQFF. Here the CDR3 DNA reads TGTGCCAGCAGCTTAGTGCCGGGGTGGGGTGAGCAGTTCTTC.

This clonotype was detected a few times. The chain links TRBV6-1 to TRBJ1-1, with D uncertain. This CDR3 region has 11 residues. Between the trimmed V and J ends, which lost 5 bases and 11 bases, there was a span of 12 bases. Germline V gene sequence: CDR1 MNHNS, CDR2 SASEGT. In DNA, the CDR3 is TGTGCCAGCAGTCCGGGAGTGTGGGCTTTCTTT. Translated: CASSPGVWAFF.

The rearrangement links TRBV19 to TRBJ2-3, with 8 bases aligning to TRBD1. CDR3 length: 14 amino acids. V was clipped by 4 bases and J by 4 bases; unmatched bases: 4. Looked up from germline, CDR1 is LNHDA and CDR2 is SQIVND (reference sequence). This chain's CDR3 is CASSTGGNADTQYF. The CDR3 coding sequence is TGTGCCAGTAGTACAGGGGGCAACGCAGATACGCAGTATTTT.

A remark on this clonotype: A single base separates this from a much larger clone, so it may be a read error. Lacking the conserved final phenylalanine or tryptophan, this CDR3 likely reflects a read error. The V and J genes are TRBV12-3 or TRBV12-4 and TRBJ1-1, with TRBD1 matching 7 bases. V was clipped by 3 bases and J by 6 bases; unmatched bases: 13. The CDR3 spans 16 residues. The CDR3 DNA is TGTGCCAGCAGTTTGACAGGGTCTAATAGGATTGCTGAAGCTTTCCTT. The encoded protein is CASSLTGSNRIAEAFL.

This clonotype was counted only a few times. The chain carries TRBV3-1 and TRBJ2-2; D is perhaps TRBD1 (6 bases). The ends were cut back, 0 bases at V and 7 bases at J, with 18 bases in the middle. CDR3 length equals 17 residues. CDR1 and CDR2 (germline): LGHDT, YNNKEL (reference sequence). CDR3 sequence: CASSQDTAGVGIGELFF. The CDR3 nucleotides are TGTGCCAGCAGCCAAGATACGGCAGGGGTTGGTATCGGGGAGCTGTTTTTT.